One T cell receptor beta chain is described in this entry. Germline lookup yields CDR1 WNHNN and CDR2 SYGVQD (reference sequence). The CDR3 has 19 residues. The ends lost 1 base at V and 4 bases at J; junction bases unmatched: 13. The source of the sample is a study of blood T cell repertoires in COVID-19. Study-level information: Whether acute or convalescent, the COVID-19 samples came from the United States, Italy and Spain. T cells, B-cell-depleted T cells, or PBMCs provided the cDNA or gDNA that served as material.

Original analysis: For nucleated cells, counts were estimated from reference gene primer amplification. Clones were sequenced by immunoSEQ multiplex PCR, and TCRdb holds only the in-frame ones, with some missing. V, J and clone size are taken as reported in that table, and D and trimming were inferred from the DNA itself. Among some 320,000 clones listed, approximately 85% were seen once. The chain couples TRBV10-1 to TRBJ2-1, with 10 bases aligning to TRBD1. The specimen was peripheral blood. The receptor was isolated from a human donor in a cohort sampled during active COVID-19. The CDR3 region is CASSEFFGTGDGPYNEQFF. The CDR3 nucleotides are TGCGCCAGCAGTGAGTTTTTCGGGACAGGGGATGGGCCTTACAATGAGCAGTTCTTC.